This record covers a single TCR beta chain. This record comes from a study of blood T cell repertoires in COVID-19. Whole-study context: Sites in the United States, Italy and Spain provided acute and convalescent COVID-19 samples. The cDNA or gDNA used as material had been derived from T cells, B-cell-depleted T cells, or PBMCs.

The germline V gene encodes CDR1 LGHDT and CDR2 YNNKEL (reference sequence). There are 16 residues in the CDR3. Trimming left V 1 base short and J 2 bases short, with 14 bases between. In the original workflow: Estimation of nucleated cell counts was performed using reference gene primer amplification. This table comes from immunoSEQ multiplex PCR, and its TCRdb copy is limited to in-frame clones, with some not included. V and J calls and clone size are given by that table; D and trimming were obtained from the DNA. The sample contains 90,000 to 150,000 clones, around 89% of which appear only once. This TCR was sampled from a human donor with acute or convalescent COVID-19. The donor label of this sample is uncertain. The sequenced sample was peripheral blood. This sequence joins TRBV3-1 (or the pseudogene TRBV3-2) and TRBJ2-5, with D possibly being TRBD1 (5 bases). CDR3 protein: CASSQVQQERQETQYF. The CDR3 nucleotides read TGTGCCAGCAGCCAAGTACAACAGGAAAGACAAGAGACCCAGTACTTC.